The clone carrying this T cell receptor (beta chain) was picked up a small number of times. Its antigen is still unknown. The PCR contained 60 Vbeta and 13 Jbeta primers. Repertoires were generated with immunoSEQ multiplex PCR, while TCRdb's copy carries only in-frame clones and drops some. The table lists fewer than 200,000 clones, 82% of them singletons. V lost 8 bases, J lost 5 bases, and 6 bases stayed unmatched. This CDR3 has 15 amino acids. Germline CDR1 is MNHEY and CDR2 is SMNVEV (reference sequence). The sample is drawn from a study of cytomegalovirus exposure and HLA in healthy donors. Study results and caveats: Within an earlier analysis, most TCR beta V segments proved productive either about 90% or about 30% of the time. In a later analysis, about 17,000 TCR beta sequences were associated with HLA alleles at 0.05 false discovery rate. Reports indicate that TCR beta sequences accurately predicted the HLA-A and HLA-B alleles of most subjects.

The sequence was obtained from a woman aged 45-60 years in good health and CMV-seronegative. The gene calls are TRBV27 and TRBJ2-5; 15 nucleotides match TRBD2. Sequences were obtained from PBMCs. As DNA, the CDR3 is TGTGCCAGCTGGACTAGCGGGAGGGCGAGGGAGACCCAGTACTTC. Translated, it gives CASWTSGRARETQYF.